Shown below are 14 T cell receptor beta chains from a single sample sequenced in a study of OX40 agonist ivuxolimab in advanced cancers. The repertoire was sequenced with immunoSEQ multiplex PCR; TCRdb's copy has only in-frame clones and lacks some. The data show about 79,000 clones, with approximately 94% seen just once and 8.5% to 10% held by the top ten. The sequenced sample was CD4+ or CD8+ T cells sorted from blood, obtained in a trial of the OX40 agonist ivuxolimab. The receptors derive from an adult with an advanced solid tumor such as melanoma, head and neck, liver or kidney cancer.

DNA of the CDR3: TGTGCCAGCAGCTTATGGTCACTAGCGGGGGACTCCACAGATACGCAGTATTTT. Amino acids: CASSLWSLAGDSTDTQYF. V gene TRBV7-3 combines with J gene TRBJ2-3; 11 bases match TRBD2. The V gene's germline CDR1 is SGHTA and CDR2 FQGTGA. V lost 2 bases and J lost 2; bases outside the gene matches: 9. This CDR3 has 18 residues.

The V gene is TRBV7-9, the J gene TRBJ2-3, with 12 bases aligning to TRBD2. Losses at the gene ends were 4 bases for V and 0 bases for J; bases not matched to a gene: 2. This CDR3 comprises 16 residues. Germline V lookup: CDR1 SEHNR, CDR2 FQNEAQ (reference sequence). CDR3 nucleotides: TGTGCCAGCAGCTCCACTAGCGGGAGGAGCACAGATACGCAGTATTTT. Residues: CASSSTSGRSTDTQYF.

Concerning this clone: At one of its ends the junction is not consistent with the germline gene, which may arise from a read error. CDR3 region: CVSSKGQFNQPQHF. CDR3 nucleotide sequence: TGTGTCAGCAGCAAGGGACAGTTCAATCAGCCCCAGCATTTT. The rearrangement joins TRBV27 to TRBJ1-5; 7 bases match TRBD1. The germline CDR1 and CDR2 sequences are MNHEY and SMNVEV (reference sequence). CDR3 length equals 14 residues.

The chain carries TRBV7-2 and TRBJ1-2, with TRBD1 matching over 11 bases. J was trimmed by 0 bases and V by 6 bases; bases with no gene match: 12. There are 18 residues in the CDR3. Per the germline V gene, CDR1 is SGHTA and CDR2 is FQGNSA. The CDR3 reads CASSPGWTGGDANYGYTF. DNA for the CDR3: TGTGCCAGCAGTCCAGGTTGGACAGGGGGCGACGCTAACTATGGCTACACCTTC. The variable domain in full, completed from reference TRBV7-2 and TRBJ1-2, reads GAGVSQSPSNKVTEKGKDVELRCDPISGHTALYWYRQSLGQGLEFLIYFQGNSAPDKSGLPSDRFSAERTGGSVSTLTIQRTQQEDSAVYLCASSPGWTGGDANYGYTFGSGTRLTVV.

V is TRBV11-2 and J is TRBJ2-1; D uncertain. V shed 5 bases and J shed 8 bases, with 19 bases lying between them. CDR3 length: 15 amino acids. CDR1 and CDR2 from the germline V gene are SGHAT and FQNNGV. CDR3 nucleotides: TGTGCCAGCAGCCCCTTCATGAGCACAAGTGATGAGCAGTTCTTC. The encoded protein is CASSPFMSTSDEQFF.

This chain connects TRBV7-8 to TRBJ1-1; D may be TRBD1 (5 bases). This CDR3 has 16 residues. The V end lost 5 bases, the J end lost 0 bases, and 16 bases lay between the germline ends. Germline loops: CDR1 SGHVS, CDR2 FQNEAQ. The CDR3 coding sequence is TGTGCCAGCAGCCCCGGCAGGGCCCCTATGAACACTGAAGCTTTCTTT. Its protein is CASSPGRAPMNTEAFF.

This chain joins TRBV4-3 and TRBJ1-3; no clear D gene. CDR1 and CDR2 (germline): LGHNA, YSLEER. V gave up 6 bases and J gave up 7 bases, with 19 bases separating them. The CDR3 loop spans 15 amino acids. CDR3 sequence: CASRPTYYDPNTIYF. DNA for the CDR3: TGCGCCAGCAGGCCGACTTACTATGACCCCAACACCATATATTTT.

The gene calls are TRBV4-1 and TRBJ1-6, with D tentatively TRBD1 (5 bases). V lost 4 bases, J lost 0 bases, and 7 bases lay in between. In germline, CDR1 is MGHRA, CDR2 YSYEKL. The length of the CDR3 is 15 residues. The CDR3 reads CASSLDSSYNSPLHF. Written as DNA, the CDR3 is TGCGCCAGCAGCCTTGACAGCTCCTATAATTCACCCCTCCACTTT.

In DNA, the CDR3 is TGTGCCAGCAGCCGAACGGGGATCACCTACAATGAGCAGTTCTTC. It is translated as CASSRTGITYNEQFF. This sequence joins TRBV9 and TRBJ2-1; maybe TRBD2 (5 bases). V dropped 4 bases and J dropped 2 bases, with 13 bases sitting between them. There are 15 residues in the CDR3. Per germline, CDR1 SGDLS and CDR2 YYNGEE. Looking up the rest from reference TRBV9 and TRBJ2-1 gives the full variable domain: DSGVTQTPKHLITATGQRVTLRCSPRSGDLSVYWYQQSLDQGLQFLIQYYNGEERAKGNILERFSAQQFPDLHSELNLSSLELGDSALYFCASSRTGITYNEQFFGPGTRLTVL.

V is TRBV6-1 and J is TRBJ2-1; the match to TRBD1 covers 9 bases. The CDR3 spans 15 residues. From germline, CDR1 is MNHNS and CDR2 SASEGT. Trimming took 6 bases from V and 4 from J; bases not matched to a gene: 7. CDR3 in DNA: TGTGCCAGCAGCGCCGGGACAGGGAGTTACAATGAGCAGTTCTTC. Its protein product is CASSAGTGSYNEQFF.

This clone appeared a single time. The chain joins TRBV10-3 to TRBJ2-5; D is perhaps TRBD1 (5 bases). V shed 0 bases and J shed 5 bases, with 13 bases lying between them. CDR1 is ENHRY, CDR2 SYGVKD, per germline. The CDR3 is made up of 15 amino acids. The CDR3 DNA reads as TGTGCCATCAGTGAGTCGCATACCTCAGGGGAGACCCAGTACTTC. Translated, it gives CAISESHTSGETQYF.

The CDR3 here is CASSSGTGRWEQYF. The CDR3 DNA reads as TGTGCCAGCAGCTCCGGGACAGGGCGATGGGAGCAGTACTTC. The chain combines TRBV7-9 with TRBJ2-7; 9 positions match TRBD1. With 4 bases clipped from V and 7 bases from J, the junction kept 8 bases outside the gene matches. CDR1 SEHNR and CDR2 FQNEAQ come from the germline V gene (reference sequence). There are 14 residues in the CDR3.

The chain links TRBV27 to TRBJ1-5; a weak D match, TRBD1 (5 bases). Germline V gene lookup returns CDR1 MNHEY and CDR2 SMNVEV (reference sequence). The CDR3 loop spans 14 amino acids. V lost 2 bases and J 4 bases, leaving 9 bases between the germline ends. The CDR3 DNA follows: TGTGCCAGCAGTTTAAAGGGGTGGAATCAGCCCCAGCATTTT. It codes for CASSLKGWNQPQHF.

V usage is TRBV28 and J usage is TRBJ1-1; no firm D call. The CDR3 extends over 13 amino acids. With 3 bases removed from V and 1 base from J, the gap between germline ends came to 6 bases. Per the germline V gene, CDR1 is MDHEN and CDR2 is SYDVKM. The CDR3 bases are TGTGCCAGCAGTTTTCGGTGGAACACTGAAGCTTTCTTT. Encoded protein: CASSFRWNTEAFF.